This passage covers 30 T cell receptor beta chains from one sample sequenced in a study of control samples from healthy donors and cancer patients. Profiled with immunoSEQ multiplex PCR; TCRdb holds only in-frame clones, not every one. The table has 100,000 to 150,000 clones, approximately 84% seen once; the top ten hold 1.5% to 2%. Sequenced sample: blood. Receptors originate from a man aged 18 to 29 in good health.

The chain joins TRBV19 to TRBJ1-2, with 8 bases that match TRBD1. V shed 6 bases and J 4 bases; nucleotides not matched to a gene: 10. The CDR3 consists of 15 residues. CDR1 LNHDA and CDR2 SQIVND come from the germline V gene (reference sequence). In DNA, the CDR3 is TGTGCCAGTAGACCGGGGGGGACAGGAATCTATGGCTACACCTTC. Residues: CASRPGGTGIYGYTF.

The rearrangement uses TRBV4-1 and TRBJ1-2; D remains ambiguous. The V gene lost 0 bases and the J gene lost 5 bases, with 10 bases spanning the gap. The CDR3 has 14 amino acids. CDR1 and CDR2 (germline): MGHRA, YSYEKL. Here the CDR3 DNA reads TGCGCCAGCAGCCAAGAGGGATTTGAGTATGGCTACACCTTC. Translation: CASSQEGFEYGYTF.

This chain joins TRBV9 and TRBJ1-5; a possible D gene is TRBD1 (5 bases). The germline V and J ends were trimmed by 0 bases and 10 bases, with 17 bases remaining between them. CDR1 SGDLS and CDR2 YYNGEE come from the germline V gene. There are 15 residues in the CDR3. CDR3 coding DNA: TGTGCCAGCAGCGTAGATGGGGTCGGGACTCGACCCCAGCATTTT. This encodes CASSVDGVGTRPQHF.

This clone was seen only a few times. This chain connects TRBV3-1 (or the pseudogene TRBV3-2) to TRBJ1-5, with 7 bases identical to TRBD1. The CDR3 contains 12 residues. Trimming cost V 5 bases and J 5 bases; bases outside gene matches: 0. Germline V gene lookup returns CDR1 LGHDT and CDR2 YNNKEL (reference sequence). The DNA of the CDR3 is TGTGCCAGCAGCACAGGGGATCAGCCCCAGCATTTT. Its protein is CASSTGDQPQHF.

CDR3 residues: CASRTQGQKNEKLFF. The DNA of the CDR3 is TGTGCCAGCAGGACCCAGGGGCAGAAGAATGAAAAACTGTTTTTT. The chain combines TRBV2 with TRBJ1-4; D possibly corresponds to TRBD1 (6 bases). Trimming left V 6 bases short and J 5 bases short, with 16 bases between. The CDR3 spans 15 residues. Per germline, CDR1 SNHLY and CDR2 FYNNEI. The full variable domain, with the rest looked up from reference TRBV2 and TRBJ1-4, is EPEVTQTPSHQVTQMGQEVILRCVPISNHLYFYWYRQILGQKVEFLVSFYNNEISEKSEIFDDQFSVERPDGSNFTLKIRSTKLEDSAMYFCASRTQGQKNEKLFFGSGTQLSVL.

The rearrangement links TRBV12-1 to TRBJ1-2. TRBV12-1 is recorded as a pseudogene. The length of the CDR3 is 13 residues. The CDR3 spells CASSLGRNYGYTF. CDR3 in DNA: TGTGCCAGCAGCTTAGGGCGGAACTATGGCTACACCTTC.

The CDR3 DNA sequence: TGTGCCAGCAGCTTACCGGGACAGAGTGACAATGAGCAGTTCTTC. Protein: CASSLPGQSDNEQFF. The chain uses TRBV28 and TRBJ2-1; 7 bases are shared with TRBD1. Germline-derived CDR1 and CDR2 are MDHEN and SYDVKM. The CDR3 is 15 residues long. J was trimmed by 5 bases and V by 6 bases; bases with no gene match: 10.

The V and J genes are TRBV29-1 and TRBJ1-1; no clear D gene. The germline V gene has CDR1 SQVTM and CDR2 ANQGSEA. Deletions cut 4 bases from V and 4 bases from J, with 7 bases between. This CDR3 has 11 amino acids. The CDR3 DNA follows: TGCAGCGTTGTATTCGTCACTGAAGCTTTCTTT. Its protein is CSVVFVTEAFF.

This chain links TRBV19 with TRBJ2-3; 8 positions match TRBD1. Germline V lookup: CDR1 LNHDA, CDR2 SQIVND (reference sequence). The CDR3 consists of 13 residues. V lost 7 bases to trimming and J lost 4 bases; unmatched junction nucleotides: 4. CDR3: CASKDRGADTQYF. In DNA form, the CDR3 reads TGTGCCAGTAAAGACAGGGGAGCAGATACGCAGTATTTT. The complete variable domain, with remaining parts taken from reference TRBV19 and TRBJ2-3, reads DGGITQSPKYLFRKEGQNVTLSCEQNLNHDAMYWYRQDPGQGLRLIYYSQIVNDFQKGDIAEGYSVSREKKESFPLTVTSAQKNPTAFYLCASKDRGADTQYFGPGTRLTVL.

J is TRBJ1-4 and V is TRBV27, with D unclear. Germline V lookup: CDR1 MNHEY, CDR2 SMNVEV (reference sequence). This CDR3 contains 15 residues. V was shortened by 5 bases and J by 0 bases, with 10 bases between the two germline ends. The CDR3, as DNA: TGTGCCAGCAGTCCCGAGAGTGCAACTAATGAAAAACTGTTTTTT. Protein product: CASSPESATNEKLFF. Full variable domain (missing parts from reference TRBV27 and TRBJ1-4): EAQVTQNPRYLITVTGKKLTVTCSQNMNHEYMSWYRQDPGLGLRQIYYSMNVEVTDKGDVPEGYKVSRKEKRNFPLILESPSPNQTSLYFCASSPESATNEKLFFGSGTQLSVL.

The J gene is TRBJ1-3, the V gene TRBV6-2 or TRBV6-3; possibly TRBD1 for D (5 bases). The CDR3 is 16 amino acids. The V end was cut by 6 bases, the J end by 1 base, with 16 bases between. Germline V gives CDR1 MNHEY, CDR2 SVGEGT. The CDR3 sequence is CASSSGAATSGNTIYF. The CDR3 DNA is TGTGCCAGCAGCTCCGGGGCCGCCACATCTGGAAACACCATATATTTT.

This clone has only one observation. The V gene is TRBV6-6, the J gene TRBJ1-1; maybe TRBD1 (5 bases). Germline CDR1 reads MNHNY; CDR2 reads SVGAGI (reference sequence). The CDR3 totals 14 residues. Trimming pared 6 bases from V and 6 bases from J, leaving 17 bases between. Here the CDR3 DNA reads TGTGCCAGCAGACTAAGGGGTGTTCGACCTGAAGCTTTCTTT. Its protein product is CASRLRGVRPEAFF.

This clone was observed at least ten times. The rearrangement joins TRBV2 to TRBJ2-1, with TRBD2 identical over 15 bases. The V and J ends lost 6 bases and 2 bases, in that order; junction bases with no gene match: 2. Germline V gives CDR1 SNHLY, CDR2 FYNNEI. The CDR3 runs to 16 residues. The CDR3 is CASRRTSGRAYNEQFF. In DNA, the CDR3 is TGTGCCAGCAGGCGGACTAGCGGGAGGGCCTACAATGAGCAGTTCTTC. Complete variable domain (other parts from reference TRBV2 and TRBJ2-1): EPEVTQTPSHQVTQMGQEVILRCVPISNHLYFYWYRQILGQKVEFLVSFYNNEISEKSEIFDDQFSVERPDGSNFTLKIRSTKLEDSAMYFCASRRTSGRAYNEQFFGPGTRLTVL.

This chain joins TRBV27 and TRBJ1-2; D may be TRBD1 (5 bases). The V and J ends lost 8 bases and 3 bases respectively, with 10 bases between them. The CDR3 consists of 12 residues. Germline CDR1 reads MNHEY; CDR2 reads SMNVEV (reference sequence). The CDR3 region has the DNA TGTGCCAGCGTAGACAGAGACTATGGCTACACCTTC. This gives the protein CASVDRDYGYTF.

The genes are TRBV7-9 and TRBJ2-2; 10 bases agree with TRBD2. The CDR3 sequence is 18 residues long. Looked up from germline, CDR1 is SEHNR and CDR2 is FQNEAQ (reference sequence). V was clipped by 5 bases and J by 3 bases; unmatched bases: 12. CDR3: CASSLRASGSGDTGELFF. The CDR3 DNA reads as TGTGCCAGCAGCCTCAGGGCTAGCGGGAGTGGGGACACCGGGGAGCTGTTTTTT.

The rearrangement uses TRBV7-9 and TRBJ1-5; D is undetermined. Germline-derived CDR1 and CDR2 are SEHNR and FQNEAQ (reference sequence). The V end was cut by 5 bases, the J end by 0 bases, with 8 bases between. CDR3 length: 14 residues. The CDR3 loop reads CASSTGYSNQPQHF. CDR3 bases: TGTGCCAGCAGCACCGGGTATAGCAATCAGCCCCAGCATTTT. Drawing the rest from reference TRBV7-9 and TRBJ1-5, the complete variable domain is DTGVSQNPRHKITKRGQNVTFRCDPISEHNRLYWYRQTLGQGPEFLTYFQNEAQLEKSRLLSDRFSAERPKGSFSTLEIQRTEQGDSAMYLCASSTGYSNQPQHFGDGTRLSIL.

V usage is TRBV29-1 and J usage is TRBJ1-1; 9 bases agree with TRBD1. V gave up 7 bases and J gave up 2 bases; unmatched junction bases: 17. The germline CDR1 and CDR2 sequences are SQVTM and ANQGSEA. This CDR3 has 17 amino acids. The CDR3 is CSGAVLDRGVINTEAFF. The CDR3 bases are TGCAGCGGAGCGGTACTGGACAGGGGAGTTATTAACACTGAAGCTTTCTTT. The whole variable domain, remainder taken from reference TRBV29-1 and TRBJ1-1, is SAVISQKPSRDICQRGTSLTIQCQVDSQVTMMFWYRQQPGQSLTLIATANQGSEATYESGFVIDKFPISRPNLTFSTLTVSNMSPEDSSIYLCSGAVLDRGVINTEAFFGQGTRLTVV.

This clone was picked up one time. CDR3 coding DNA: TGTGCCAGTAGTATTGGAGGGTTGGGTGGGGCCAACGTCCTGACTTTC. Its translation: CASSIGGLGGANVLTF. The J gene is TRBJ2-6, the V gene TRBV19; D may be TRBD2 (6 bases). This CDR3 spans 16 amino acids. Deletions cut 3 bases from V and 3 bases from J, with 12 bases between. Germline V gene sequence: CDR1 LNHDA, CDR2 SQIVND (reference sequence).

Only a few counts were recorded for this clone. The V call is TRBV3-1 (or the pseudogene TRBV3-2), the J call TRBJ2-7; the D gene is possibly TRBD2 (6 bases). V was shortened by 4 bases and J by 6 bases, with 16 bases between the two germline ends. There are 14 residues in the CDR3. Germline-derived CDR1 and CDR2 are LGHDT and YNNKEL (reference sequence). The CDR3 coding sequence is TGTGCCAGCAGCCCCTTCCACGGGGGAGTCGAGCAGTACTTC. It encodes CASSPFHGGVEQYF.

The rearrangement links TRBV6-1 to TRBJ2-3; TRBD2 matches at 7 bases. The V and J ends lost 3 bases and 4 bases, in that order; junction bases with no gene match: 10. CDR3 size: 16 residues. CDR1 and CDR2 (germline): MNHNS, SASEGT. The CDR3 here is CASSDAGTMGADTQYF. In nucleotides, the CDR3 is TGTGCCAGCAGTGATGCCGGGACTATGGGGGCAGATACGCAGTATTTT.

The rearrangement uses TRBV5-4 and TRBJ2-2; TRBD1 agrees at 11 bases. Germline CDR1 is SGHNT and CDR2 is YYREEE (reference sequence). The J segment lost 7 bases and the V segment lost 2 bases, leaving 13 bases of the junction unmatched. The CDR3 has 18 residues. In DNA, the CDR3 is TGTGCCAGCAGCTTTGGGGGCGGAAGGACAGGGGGCGGCGGGGAGCTGTTTTTT. This gives the protein CASSFGGGRTGGGGELFF.

This clone was observed a few times. V and J are TRBV6-2 or TRBV6-3 and TRBJ2-1; D tentatively fits TRBD1 or TRBD2 (7 bases each). CDR3 length: 19 residues. V was pared by 4 bases and J by 3 bases, with 25 bases between. Germline CDR1 and CDR2: MNHEY and SVGEGT. The CDR3: CASSFLPGTKGQIYNEQFF. The CDR3 coding sequence is TGTGCCAGCAGTTTCTTACCCGGGACTAAGGGACAGATCTACAATGAGCAGTTCTTC.

This clone was counted a few times. This chain links TRBV19 with TRBJ1-6; 9 bases are a match to TRBD1. CDR1 is LNHDA, CDR2 SQIVND, per germline (reference sequence). V trimming: 4 bases; J trimming: 9 bases; junction bases outside the gene matches: 10. The CDR3 sequence is 16 residues long. CDR3 loop: CASSTTGGLSPSPLHF. The CDR3 DNA reads TGTGCCAGTAGTACGACAGGGGGTCTTTCCCCTTCACCCCTCCACTTT.

The chain couples TRBV9 to TRBJ1-1, with unresolved D. V was cut by 0 bases and J by 4 bases, with 13 bases left in between. From germline, CDR1 is SGDLS and CDR2 YYNGEE. This CDR3 is built from 15 residues. The CDR3 DNA follows: TGTGCCAGCAGCGTAGAGGCGAGGGCGAGCACTGAAGCTTTCTTT. It is translated as CASSVEARASTEAFF. Full variable domain (remainder filled in from reference TRBV9 and TRBJ1-1): DSGVTQTPKHLITATGQRVTLRCSPRSGDLSVYWYQQSLDQGLQFLIQYYNGEERAKGNILERFSAQQFPDLHSELNLSSLELGDSALYFCASSVEARASTEAFFGQGTRLTVV.

The genes are TRBV6-5 and TRBJ2-2; D possibly corresponds to TRBD1 (5 bases). Germline V gene data show CDR1 as MNHEY and CDR2 as SVGAGI. V lost 6 bases and J 4 bases, leaving 15 bases between the germline ends. This CDR3 is built from 15 residues. Here the CDR3 reads CASRRPQGITGELFF. The CDR3 bases are TGTGCCAGCAGACGACCGCAGGGAATCACCGGGGAGCTGTTTTTT.

The sample holds a few counts of this clone. The chain carries TRBV2 and TRBJ1-5; TRBD1 is a possible D gene (6 bases). CDR1 is SNHLY, CDR2 FYNNEI, per germline. The CDR3 totals 15 residues. V lost 1 base, J lost 2 bases, and 9 bases lay in between. Here the CDR3 DNA reads TGTGCCAGCAGTGAAGAGGGGGTGGGCAATCAGCCCCAGCATTTT. Its translation is CASSEEGVGNQPQHF. The full variable domain, with the rest looked up from reference TRBV2 and TRBJ1-5, is EPEVTQTPSHQVTQMGQEVILRCVPISNHLYFYWYRQILGQKVEFLVSFYNNEISEKSEIFDDQFSVERPDGSNFTLKIRSTKLEDSAMYFCASSEEGVGNQPQHFGDGTRLSIL.

This clone was counted once. The chain has TRBV7-3 and TRBJ2-7; TRBD1 might be the D (7 bases). Germline V gene sequence: CDR1 SGHTA, CDR2 FQGTGA. The CDR3 is made up of 14 amino acids. V dropped 5 bases and J dropped 2 bases, with 13 bases sitting between them. CDR3 in DNA: TGTGCCAGCAGCCCCAGGGGGGACACCTACGAGCAGTACTTC. Protein: CASSPRGDTYEQYF.

The J gene is TRBJ1-1, the V gene TRBV7-3; tentative D call: TRBD1 (5 bases). V lost 5 bases to trimming and J lost 0 bases, with 10 bases between them. Germline V lookup: CDR1 SGHTA, CDR2 FQGTGA. This CDR3 is built from 14 residues. The CDR3 loop reads CASSLDRLNTEAFF. The DNA of the CDR3 is TGTGCCAGCAGCCTTGACAGACTGAACACTGAAGCTTTCTTT.

V is TRBV7-9 and J is TRBJ1-1, with 9 bases aligning to TRBD1. The CDR3 sequence is 15 residues long. Trimming removed 6 bases from V and 3 bases from J; junction bases left unmatched: 8. The germline V gene has CDR1 SEHNR and CDR2 FQNEAQ (reference sequence). CDR3 DNA sequence: TGTGCCAGCAGGGGGAACAGGGGGCTCGACACTGAAGCTTTCTTT. This translates into CASRGNRGLDTEAFF.

The chain joins TRBV28 to TRBJ1-6, with D unresolved. The V end lost 2 bases, the J end lost 10 bases, and 12 bases lay between the germline ends. There are 14 residues in the CDR3. Germline-derived CDR1 and CDR2 are MDHEN and SYDVKM. The chain's CDR3 is CASSLEGRRSPLHF. The CDR3 DNA is TGTGCCAGCAGTTTAGAGGGCAGGCGCTCACCCCTCCACTTT. Together with reference TRBV28 and TRBJ1-6, the CDR3 gives the full variable domain: DVKVTQSSRYLVKRTGEKVFLECVQDMDHENMFWYRQDPGLGLRLIYFSYDVKMKEKGDIPEGYSVSREKKERFSLILESASTNQTSMYLCASSLEGRRSPLHFGNGTRLTVT.